The 9 T cell receptor beta chains in this list originate from one sample, sequenced in a study of blood T cell repertoires in COVID-19. The method was immunoSEQ multiplex PCR; TCRdb's version includes in-frame clones alone and lacks a portion of them. The sample consists of approximately 200,000 clones, 83% of them appearing once. What was sequenced was peripheral blood. These receptors came from a woman aged 50 to 65 with acute or convalescent COVID-19.

This CDR3 is CASSSTVTSPGNTIYF. The DNA of the CDR3 is TGTGCCAGCTCATCGACAGTAACCTCCCCTGGAAACACCATATATTTT. The rearrangement uses TRBV18 and TRBJ1-3, with D maybe TRBD1 (5 bases). Trimming stripped 5 bases from V and 2 bases from J, with 16 bases between. This CDR3 spans 16 amino acids. CDR1 KGHSH and CDR2 LQKENI come from the germline V gene.

The CDR3 DNA reads as TGTGCCAGCAGCGTAGGGTGGCAGGTAGGAGGGCCCCAGCATTTT. This encodes CASSVGWQVGGPQHF. The chain links TRBV9 to TRBJ1-5; D is ambiguous. Germline V gives CDR1 SGDLS, CDR2 YYNGEE. The germline V and J ends were trimmed by 0 bases and 9 bases, with 16 bases remaining between them. CDR3 length: 15 amino acids.

The table lists this clone with many counts. The genes are TRBV5-6 and TRBJ2-7; TRBD1 matches at 11 bases. The CDR3 runs 15 residues. Germline values: CDR1 SGHDT, CDR2 YYEEEE. With 3 bases clipped from V and 5 bases from J, the junction kept 7 bases outside the gene matches. CDR3 amino acids: CASSWPDRGRHEQYF. The CDR3 DNA follows: TGTGCCAGCAGCTGGCCGGACAGGGGGCGTCACGAGCAGTACTTC.

The chain couples TRBV4-2 to TRBJ2-7; 7 bases agree with TRBD2. The CDR3 loop spans 16 amino acids. Trimming took 2 bases from V and 0 from J; bases not matched to a gene: 7. CDR1 is LGHNA and CDR2 is YNFKEQ in the germline V gene. In nucleotides, the CDR3 is TGTGCCAGCAGCCAATTACTAGCGATAAGCTCCTACGAGCAGTACTTC. Protein product: CASSQLLAISSYEQYF.

J is TRBJ2-5 and V is TRBV28, with 7 positions matching TRBD2. Trimming removed 3 bases from V and 0 bases from J; junction bases left unmatched: 13. There are 18 residues in the CDR3. Germline V gives CDR1 MDHEN, CDR2 SYDVKM. The CDR3 coding sequence is TGTGCCAGCAGTTTCCCCGGCGGCTTCCTAGCGGACCAAGAGACCCAGTACTTC. Protein sequence: CASSFPGGFLADQETQYF.

The V call is TRBV28, the J call TRBJ2-1; 15 bases are a match to TRBD2. Trimming took 8 bases from V and 0 from J; bases not matched to a gene: 14. The length of the CDR3 is 20 residues. Germline lookup yields CDR1 MDHEN and CDR2 SYDVKM. CDR3 coding DNA: TGTGCCAGCCCTCCTCCGGGACTAGCGGGAGGAATGAGCTCCTACAATGAGCAGTTCTTC. It encodes CASPPPGLAGGMSSYNEQFF.

V and J are TRBV28 and TRBJ1-5; maybe TRBD1 (6 bases). CDR1 is MDHEN, CDR2 SYDVKM, per germline. The CDR3 runs to 14 residues. V was pared by 5 bases and J by 2 bases, with 10 bases between. This chain's CDR3 is CASSPGVRNQPQHF. CDR3 nucleotide sequence: TGTGCCAGCAGTCCAGGGGTCCGCAATCAGCCCCAGCATTTT.

The chain links TRBV9 to TRBJ2-2, with TRBD2 identical over 7 bases. Germline V lookup: CDR1 SGDLS, CDR2 YYNGEE. The trim removed 3 bases at V and 4 bases at J, leaving 6 bases unmatched. This CDR3 region has 15 residues. The DNA of the CDR3 is TGTGCCAGCAGCGCGAGCGGGACCCTCACCGGGGAGCTGTTTTTT. Translating it yields CASSASGTLTGELFF.

CDR3 DNA: TGTGCCAGCAGTGAAACCCCAACAGGGATCGGAAACACCATATATTTT. It specifies CASSETPTGIGNTIYF. The chain has TRBV2 and TRBJ1-3, with D possibly matching TRBD1 (6 bases). Trimming took off 2 bases at V and 4 bases at J, with 15 bases between the two ends. The germline V gene encodes CDR1 SNHLY and CDR2 FYNNEI. The CDR3 loop spans 16 amino acids.